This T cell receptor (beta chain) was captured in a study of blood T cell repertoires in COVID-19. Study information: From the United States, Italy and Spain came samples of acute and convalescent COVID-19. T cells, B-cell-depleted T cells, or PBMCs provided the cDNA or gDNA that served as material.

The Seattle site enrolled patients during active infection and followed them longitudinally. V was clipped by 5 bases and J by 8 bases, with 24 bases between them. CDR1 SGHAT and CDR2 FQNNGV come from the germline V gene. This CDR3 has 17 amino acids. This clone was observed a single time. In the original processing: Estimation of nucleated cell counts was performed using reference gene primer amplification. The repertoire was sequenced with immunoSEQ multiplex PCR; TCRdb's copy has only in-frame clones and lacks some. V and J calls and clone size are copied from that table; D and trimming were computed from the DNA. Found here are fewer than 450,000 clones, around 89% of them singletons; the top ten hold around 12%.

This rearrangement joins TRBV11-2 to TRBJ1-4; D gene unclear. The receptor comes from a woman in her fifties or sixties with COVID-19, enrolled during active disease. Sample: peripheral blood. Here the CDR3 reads CASSPQRGPQRNEKLFF. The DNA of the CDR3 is TGTGCCAGCAGCCCCCAACGAGGGCCACAGCGGAACGAAAAACTGTTTTTT. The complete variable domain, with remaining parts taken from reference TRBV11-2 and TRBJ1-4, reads EAGVAQSPRYKIIEKRQSVAFWCNPISGHATLYWYQQILGQGPKLLIQFQNNGVVDDSQLPKDRFSAERLKGVDSTLKIQPAKLEDSAVYLCASSPQRGPQRNEKLFFGSGTQLSVL.